Presented here are 19 T cell receptor beta chains from one specimen sequenced in a study of control samples from healthy donors and cancer patients. Clones were read by immunoSEQ multiplex PCR, and TCRdb kept only the in-frame ones, dropping some. The table includes 150,000 to 200,000 clones, around 89% detected once. Sequencing was performed on blood. The receptor set was obtained from a woman between 50 and 59 years old in good health.

This sequence joins TRBV3-1 (or the pseudogene TRBV3-2) and TRBJ1-5, with 7 positions matching TRBD1. This CDR3 contains 15 residues. Germline V CDR1 and CDR2: LGHDT, YNNKEL (reference sequence). The J segment lost 2 bases and the V segment lost 3 bases, leaving 4 bases of the junction unmatched. CDR3 sequence: CASSQQGGGNQPQHF. The CDR3 nucleotides are TGTGCCAGCAGCCAGCAGGGGGGAGGCAATCAGCCCCAGCATTTT.

V is TRBV11-2 and J is TRBJ2-7, with TRBD2 as a possible D gene (5 bases). V gave up 7 bases and J gave up 3 bases, with 13 bases separating them. Germline V lookup: CDR1 SGHAT, CDR2 FQNNGV. This CDR3 has 13 amino acids. CDR3: CASTVASRYEQYF. The CDR3 DNA follows: TGTGCCAGCACCGTGGCTAGCCGCTACGAGCAGTACTTC.

This chain links TRBV28 with TRBJ1-3; D not resolved. CDR3 size: 14 residues. The V end lost 4 bases, the J end lost 8 bases, and 15 bases lay between the germline ends. Per the germline V gene, CDR1 is MDHEN and CDR2 is SYDVKM. CDR3 sequence (DNA): TGTGCCAGCAGTTCCAACACTCCCTGGGACACCATATATTTT. It is translated as CASSSNTPWDTIYF.

This sequence joins TRBV7-2 and TRBJ2-1; TRBD2 aligns across 8 bases. This CDR3 is 13 amino acids long. The J segment lost 8 bases and the V segment lost 6 bases, leaving 6 bases of the junction unmatched. Germline-derived CDR1 and CDR2 are SGHTA and FQGNSA. CDR3 loop: CASSGSGGYEQFF. CDR3 sequence (DNA): TGTGCCAGCAGTGGCAGCGGGGGTTATGAGCAGTTCTTC. Drawing the rest from reference TRBV7-2 and TRBJ2-1, the complete variable domain is GAGVSQSPSNKVTEKGKDVELRCDPISGHTALYWYRQSLGQGLEFLIYFQGNSAPDKSGLPSDRFSAERTGGSVSTLTIQRTQQEDSAVYLCASSGSGGYEQFFGPGTRLTVL.

The chain links TRBV10-2 to TRBJ2-3; TRBD2 matches at 12 bases. This CDR3 contains 16 residues. Looked up from germline, CDR1 is WSHSY and CDR2 is SAAADI. The junction had 7 bases not matched to a gene; V was cut back by 7 bases and J by 2 bases. CDR3 in DNA: TGCGCCAGCAAAACACTAGCGGGAGGAATCACAGATACGCAGTATTTT. Protein: CASKTLAGGITDTQYF.

The chain is built from TRBV30 and TRBJ2-2; 7 nucleotides align to TRBD2. CDR3 length: 15 residues. CDR1 GTSNPN and CDR2 SVGIG come from the germline V gene (reference sequence). V dropped 5 bases and J dropped 8; count of bases not matched to a gene: 14. The CDR3 is CAWAGKGLAAGELFF. The CDR3 nucleotides are TGTGCCTGGGCCGGAAAGGGGCTAGCGGCGGGGGAGCTGTTTTTT.

The chain recombines TRBV4-3 with TRBJ1-2; a possible D gene is TRBD1 (6 bases). Trimming stripped 4 bases from V and 4 bases from J, with 13 bases between. The length of the CDR3 is 14 residues. Germline V CDR1 and CDR2: LGHNA, YSLEER. The CDR3 is CASSRLQGAYGYTF. CDR3 DNA sequence: TGCGCCAGCAGCCGCTTACAGGGAGCCTATGGCTACACCTTC.

The V and J genes are TRBV19 and TRBJ1-2, with TRBD1 matching over 7 bases. With V trimmed by 9 bases and J by 4 bases, 8 bases remained unmatched. This CDR3 contains 13 residues. Germline loops: CDR1 LNHDA, CDR2 SQIVND (reference sequence). The CDR3 coding sequence is TGTGCCAGCACCGGGACAGTATCCTATGGCTACACCTTC. This translates into CASTGTVSYGYTF.

This chain connects TRBV7-2 to TRBJ2-1; D possibly uses TRBD1 or TRBD2 (5 bases each). The CDR3 consists of 16 residues. Trimming removed 2 bases at V and 6 bases at J, with 17 bases between. Germline V gene lookup returns CDR1 SGHTA and CDR2 FQGNSA. CDR3 DNA sequence: TGTGCCAGCAGCTTACCCGGGAACCGAGGGGTCAATGAGCAGTTCTTC. This codes for CASSLPGNRGVNEQFF.

This chain joins TRBV15 and TRBJ2-2; D not certain. Germline loops: CDR1 LNHNV, CDR2 YYDKDF (reference sequence). This CDR3 comprises 14 residues. V gave up 0 bases and J gave up 3 bases, with 5 bases separating them. CDR3 sequence: CATSRDRDTGELFF. The CDR3 DNA follows: TGTGCCACCAGCAGAGATCGGGACACCGGGGAGCTGTTTTTT. Complete variable domain (other parts from reference TRBV15 and TRBJ2-2): DAMVIQNPRYQVTQFGKPVTLSCSQTLNHNVMYWYQQKSSQAPKLLFHYYDKDFNNEADTPDNFQSRRPNTSFCFLDIRSPGLGDTAMYLCATSRDRDTGELFFGEGSRLTVL.

This rearrangement joins TRBV19 to TRBJ2-3; 8 bases are a match to TRBD2. The CDR3 loop spans 11 amino acids. Unmatched junction bases numbered 5, after V lost 8 bases and J lost 10 bases. The germline gives CDR1 LNHDA, CDR2 SQIVND (reference sequence). The CDR3 reads CASREGLAQYF. CDR3 coding DNA: TGTGCCAGTCGGGAGGGGTTAGCGCAGTATTTT. The whole variable domain, remainder taken from reference TRBV19 and TRBJ2-3, is DGGITQSPKYLFRKEGQNVTLSCEQNLNHDAMYWYRQDPGQGLRLIYYSQIVNDFQKGDIAEGYSVSREKKESFPLTVTSAQKNPTAFYLCASREGLAQYFGPGTRLTVL.

The chain uses TRBV5-4 and TRBJ2-6; 9 bases are a match to TRBD1. V dropped 4 bases and J dropped 0; count of bases not matched to a gene: 8. Germline CDR1 is SGHNT and CDR2 is YYREEE (reference sequence). This CDR3 is 18 amino acids long. The CDR3: CASSKGQGFLSGANVLTF. In nucleotides, the CDR3 is TGTGCCAGCAGCAAGGGACAGGGTTTCCTCTCTGGGGCCAACGTCCTGACTTTC.

The chain joins TRBV7-8 to TRBJ1-4; weak D call: TRBD1 (6 bases). Germline V gives CDR1 SGHVS, CDR2 FQNEAQ. Deletions cut 1 base from V and 7 bases from J, with 19 bases between. The CDR3 covers 17 residues. The CDR3, as DNA: TGTGCCAGCAGCTTAGGGACTCACAGGGATATTTCTGAAAAACTGTTTTTT. As protein: CASSLGTHRDISEKLFF.

This chain uses TRBV10-3 with TRBJ1-1, with D tentatively TRBD1 (5 bases). The V end was cut by 8 bases, the J end by 1 base, with 14 bases between. Germline values: CDR1 ENHRY, CDR2 SYGVKD. This CDR3 has 14 amino acids. This CDR3 is CAIGLGTGNTEAFF. In nucleotides, the CDR3 is TGTGCCATCGGACTTGGGACGGGGAACACTGAAGCTTTCTTT.

V and J are TRBV25-1 and TRBJ1-1, with unresolved D. The germline V gene has CDR1 MGHDK and CDR2 SYGVNS. The CDR3 is 15 residues long. The ends were cut back, 3 bases at V and 3 bases at J, with 14 bases in the middle. The CDR3 region is CASSDPGLGDTEAFF. The CDR3 coding sequence is TGTGCCAGCAGTGATCCCGGACTGGGCGACACTGAAGCTTTCTTT.

This chain connects TRBV28 to TRBJ1-3; no firm D call. The CDR3 totals 15 residues. The germline V gene has CDR1 MDHEN and CDR2 SYDVKM. The germline V and J ends were trimmed by 9 bases and 0 bases, with 15 bases remaining between them. The CDR3: CASRLLGSSGNTIYF. The DNA of the CDR3 is TGTGCCAGTAGACTGTTAGGAAGCTCTGGAAACACCATATATTTT.

The chain carries TRBV7-2 and TRBJ2-1; D possibly matches TRBD1 or TRBD2 (5 bases each). This CDR3 is built from 15 residues. Germline V CDR1 and CDR2: SGHTA, FQGNSA. V was shortened by 6 bases and J by 9 bases, with 21 bases between the two germline ends. The DNA for the CDR3 is TGTGCCAGCAGAAATTACGGAGCGAGGGGATCTGAGCAGTTCTTC. Its translation: CASRNYGARGSEQFF.

The genes are TRBV24-1 and TRBJ1-4; 7 bases are a match to TRBD1. The CDR3 length is 19 residues. Germline V gene sequence: CDR1 KGHDR, CDR2 SFDVKD. The J segment lost 0 bases and the V segment lost 8 bases, leaving 17 bases of the junction unmatched. The CDR3 sequence: CATMRRGRPPEATNEKLFF. The CDR3 bases are TGTGCCACCATGAGAAGGGGGCGCCCCCCGGAGGCAACTAATGAAAAACTGTTTTTT.

The chain recombines TRBV6-2 or TRBV6-3 with TRBJ2-7; D remains unclear. The germline V gene encodes CDR1 MNHEY and CDR2 SVGEGT. This CDR3 has 14 residues. V was shortened by 1 base and J by 0 bases, with 7 bases between the two germline ends. CDR3 in DNA: TGTGCCAGCAGTTACTTCCAGGACTCCTACGAGCAGTACTTC. Its protein product is CASSYFQDSYEQYF.